One and the same sample provided the 12 T cell receptor beta chains below, sequenced in a study of radiotherapy plus CTLA-4 blockade in lung cancer. Measured with immunoSEQ multiplex PCR; TCRdb has only the in-frame clones, and not every one. The table has approximately 81,000 clones, over 70% seen once. Sequenced here: peripheral blood, sampled from a patient treated with radiotherapy plus ipilimumab. The receptors come from a human donor with non-small cell lung cancer who had a partial response to radiotherapy plus ipilimumab. Some clones in this sample may be carry-over from other donors' samples.

This chain uses TRBV18 with TRBJ1-1; D unresolved. Trimming cost V 1 base and J 1 base, with 16 bases left between them. This CDR3 has 17 amino acids. Germline CDR1 reads KGHSH; CDR2 reads LQKENI. CDR3 protein: CASSPLLMYRGNTEAFF. The CDR3 coding sequence is TGTGCCAGCTCACCACTTTTGATGTATCGGGGGAACACTGAAGCTTTCTTT.

A remark on this clone: No conserved phenylalanine or tryptophan is present at the end of the CDR3, so a read error is the likely explanation. The chain carries TRBV28 and TRBJ2-7; unclear D gene. V was shortened by 3 bases and J by 2 bases, with 14 bases between the two germline ends. The CDR3 runs to 15 residues. Germline V gives CDR1 MDHEN, CDR2 SYDVKM. The CDR3 sequence: CASSLGSKIPYEQYL. DNA for the CDR3: TGTGCCAGCAGTTTGGGCAGTAAAATTCCCTACGAGCAGTACCTC.

Here the CDR3 DNA reads TGTGCCAGCAGTCCCGGGACAGGGGTTAGGGAGCAGTACTTC. Residues: CASSPGTGVREQYF. V gene TRBV6-5 combines with J gene TRBJ2-7; 10 nucleotides agree with TRBD1. V dropped 5 bases and J dropped 7; count of bases not matched to a gene: 8. The germline gives CDR1 MNHEY, CDR2 SVGAGI. CDR3 length equals 14 residues.

This clone turned up a few times. The J gene is TRBJ1-1, the V gene TRBV2, with TRBD1 as a possible D gene (6 bases). Germline V gene data show CDR1 as SNHLY and CDR2 as FYNNEI. V gave up 4 bases and J gave up 4 bases, with 13 bases separating them. The CDR3 runs to 14 residues. The CDR3 protein is CASSANRDGTEAFF. Written as DNA, the CDR3 is TGTGCCAGCAGTGCCAACAGGGATGGCACTGAAGCTTTCTTT.

V is TRBV6-1 and J is TRBJ2-3; 13 nucleotides agree with TRBD2. Germline V gives CDR1 MNHNS, CDR2 SASEGT. The J segment lost 5 bases and the V segment lost 6 bases, leaving 5 bases of the junction unmatched. This CDR3 has 15 residues. CDR3 sequence (DNA): TGTGCCAGCAGACGGACTAGCGGGAGTGGAGATACGCAGTATTTT. It yields the protein CASRRTSGSGDTQYF.

This clone was counted only a few times. J is TRBJ1-5 and V is TRBV28, with D unclear. Germline V lookup: CDR1 MDHEN, CDR2 SYDVKM. The CDR3 loop spans 12 amino acids. V was trimmed by 5 bases and J by 7 bases, leaving 9 bases between them. CDR3 loop: CASSPPGQPQHF. CDR3 sequence (DNA): TGTGCCAGCAGTCCCCCGGGACAGCCCCAGCATTTT. Looking up the rest from reference TRBV28 and TRBJ1-5 gives the full variable domain: DVKVTQSSRYLVKRTGEKVFLECVQDMDHENMFWYRQDPGLGLRLIYFSYDVKMKEKGDIPEGYSVSREKKERFSLILESASTNQTSMYLCASSPPGQPQHFGDGTRLSIL.

Details on this clone: At one of its ends the junction is not consistent with the germline gene, which may arise from a read error. The genes are TRBV19 and TRBJ1-2, with TRBD1 matching over 7 bases. The CDR3 length is 14 residues. In germline, CDR1 is LNHDA, CDR2 SQIVND (reference sequence). CDR3 sequence (DNA): TGTGCCAGTAGTATTCACCGGGACAGAGCCGGGCTGCGCTTC. Residues: CASSIHRDRAGLRF.

This clone was counted many times. This chain uses TRBV5-1 with TRBJ2-5; tentative D call: TRBD1 (5 bases). The V end was cut by 0 bases, the J end by 3 bases, with 12 bases between. This CDR3 contains 15 residues. Germline CDR1 is SGHRS and CDR2 is YFSETQ. The CDR3 region is CASSLEGSQEETQYF. The CDR3 DNA reads as TGCGCCAGCAGCTTGGAGGGGTCGCAAGAAGAGACCCAGTACTTC.

The chain employs TRBV4-2 and TRBJ1-1, with D uncertain. V lost 1 base, J lost 4 bases, and 25 bases lay in between. Germline V gene data show CDR1 as LGHNA and CDR2 as YNFKEQ. This CDR3 comprises 19 residues. The CDR3 here is CASSQVGGLSTIEVTEAFF. DNA of the CDR3: TGTGCCAGCAGCCAAGTGGGTGGCCTCAGCACTATCGAGGTCACTGAAGCTTTCTTT.

This rearrangement joins TRBV6-1 to TRBJ1-4; tentatively, D is TRBD1 (6 bases). The CDR3 contains 13 residues. Germline CDR1 and CDR2: MNHNS and SASEGT. V lost 5 bases to trimming and J lost 5 bases, with 9 bases between them. DNA of the CDR3: TGTGCCAGCAGTTTCGGACAGAATGAAAAACTGTTTTTT. This sequence encodes CASSFGQNEKLFF.

This clone appeared a few times. V usage is TRBV5-4 and J usage is TRBJ2-2; TRBD1 aligns across 8 bases. Germline CDR1 reads SGHNT; CDR2 reads YYREEE (reference sequence). V trimming: 4 bases; J trimming: 1 base; junction bases outside the gene matches: 3. CDR3 length: 15 amino acids. The CDR3 region has the DNA TGTGCCAGCAGCCCTGGACAGGGGAACACCGGGGAGCTGTTTTTT. Translation gives CASSPGQGNTGELFF.

For this clone: The conserved closing phenylalanine or tryptophan is absent in this CDR3, likely reflecting a read error. This chain uses TRBV6-1 with TRBJ1-2; the D gene is possibly TRBD1 (6 bases). This CDR3 has 13 amino acids. The ends were cut back, 5 bases at V and 0 bases at J, with 7 bases in the middle. Germline loops: CDR1 MNHNS, CDR2 SASEGT. This CDR3 reads CASSPGANYGYTL. CDR3 sequence (DNA): TGTGCCAGCAGTCCAGGGGCTAACTATGGCTACACCCTC.